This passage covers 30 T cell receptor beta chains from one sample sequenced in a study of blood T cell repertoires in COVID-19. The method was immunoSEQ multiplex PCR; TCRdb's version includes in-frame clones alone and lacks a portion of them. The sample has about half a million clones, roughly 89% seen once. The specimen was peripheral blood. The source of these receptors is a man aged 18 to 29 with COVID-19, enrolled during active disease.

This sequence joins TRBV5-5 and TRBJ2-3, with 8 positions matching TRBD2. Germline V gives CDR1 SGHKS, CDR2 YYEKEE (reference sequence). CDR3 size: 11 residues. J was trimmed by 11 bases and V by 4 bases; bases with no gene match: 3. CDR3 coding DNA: TGTGCCAGCAGCGTAGCGGGGAAGCAGTATTTT. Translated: CASSVAGKQYF.

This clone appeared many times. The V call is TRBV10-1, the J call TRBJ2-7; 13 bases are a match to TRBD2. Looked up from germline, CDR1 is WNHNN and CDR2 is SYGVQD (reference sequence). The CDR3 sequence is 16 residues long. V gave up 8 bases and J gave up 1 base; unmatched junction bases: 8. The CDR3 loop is CASLLAGGKWSYEQYF. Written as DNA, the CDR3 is TGCGCCAGCCTACTAGCGGGAGGGAAGTGGTCCTACGAGCAGTACTTC.

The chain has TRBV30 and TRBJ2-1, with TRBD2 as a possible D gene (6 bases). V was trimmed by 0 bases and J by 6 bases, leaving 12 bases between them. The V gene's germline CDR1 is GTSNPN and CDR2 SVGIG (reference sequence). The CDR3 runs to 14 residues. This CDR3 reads CAWSVLAASNEQFF. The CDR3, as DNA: TGTGCCTGGAGTGTACTAGCAGCTAGCAATGAGCAGTTCTTC. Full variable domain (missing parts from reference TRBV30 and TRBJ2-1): SQTIHQWPATLVQPVGSPLSLECTVEGTSNPNLYWYRQAAGRGLQLLFYSVGIGQISSEVPQNLSASRPQDRQFILSSKKLLLSDSGFYLCAWSVLAASNEQFFGPGTRLTVL.

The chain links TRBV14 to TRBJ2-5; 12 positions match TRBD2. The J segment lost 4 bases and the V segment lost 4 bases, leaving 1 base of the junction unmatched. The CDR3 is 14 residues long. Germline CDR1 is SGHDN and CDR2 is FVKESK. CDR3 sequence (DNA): TGTGCCAGCAGCCTACTAGCGGGGGGAGAGACCCAGTACTTC. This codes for CASSLLAGGETQYF. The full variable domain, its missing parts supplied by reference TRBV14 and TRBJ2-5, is EAGVTQFPSHSVIEKGQTVTLRCDPISGHDNLYWYRRVMGKEIKFLLHFVKESKQDESGMPNNRFLAERTGGTYSTLKVQPAELEDSGVYFCASSLLAGGETQYFGPGTRLLVL.

CDR3 in amino acids: CASRLPGQGASGYTF. The CDR3 coding sequence is TGTGCCAGCAGGTTACCGGGACAGGGGGCCTCGGGCTACACCTTC. The chain uses TRBV6-5 and TRBJ1-2, with 12 bases lining up with TRBD1. V lost 6 bases, J lost 8 bases, and 10 bases stayed unmatched. Germline V CDR1 and CDR2: MNHEY, SVGAGI. The CDR3 length is 15 residues.

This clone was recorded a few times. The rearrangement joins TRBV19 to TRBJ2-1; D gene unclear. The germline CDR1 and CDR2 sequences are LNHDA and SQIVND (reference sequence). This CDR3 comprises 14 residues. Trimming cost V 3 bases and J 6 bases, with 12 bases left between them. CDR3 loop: CASSIRIIGNEQFF. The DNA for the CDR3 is TGTGCCAGTAGTATCAGGATTATAGGCAATGAGCAGTTCTTC.

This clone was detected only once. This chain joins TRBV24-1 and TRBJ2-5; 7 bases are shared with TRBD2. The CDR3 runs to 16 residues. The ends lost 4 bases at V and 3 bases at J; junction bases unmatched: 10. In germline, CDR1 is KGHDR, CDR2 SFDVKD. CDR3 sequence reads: CATSETGGTIEETQYF. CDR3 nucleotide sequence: TGTGCCACCAGTGAAACGGGAGGCACGATTGAAGAGACCCAGTACTTC.

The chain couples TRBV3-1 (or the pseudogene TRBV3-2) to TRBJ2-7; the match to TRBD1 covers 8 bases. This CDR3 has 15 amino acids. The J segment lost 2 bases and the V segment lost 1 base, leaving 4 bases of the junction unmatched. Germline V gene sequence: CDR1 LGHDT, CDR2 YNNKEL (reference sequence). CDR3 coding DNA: TGTGCCAGCAGCCAAGCTCAGGGGGCGGCCTACGAGCAGTACTTC. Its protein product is CASSQAQGAAYEQYF.

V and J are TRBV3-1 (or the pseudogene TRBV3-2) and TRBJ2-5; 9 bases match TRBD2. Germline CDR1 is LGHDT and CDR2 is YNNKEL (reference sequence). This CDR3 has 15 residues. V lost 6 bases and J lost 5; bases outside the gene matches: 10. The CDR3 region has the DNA TGTGCCAGCAGGGGAACCGGGACTAGCTGGGAGACCCAGTACTTC. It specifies CASRGTGTSWETQYF.

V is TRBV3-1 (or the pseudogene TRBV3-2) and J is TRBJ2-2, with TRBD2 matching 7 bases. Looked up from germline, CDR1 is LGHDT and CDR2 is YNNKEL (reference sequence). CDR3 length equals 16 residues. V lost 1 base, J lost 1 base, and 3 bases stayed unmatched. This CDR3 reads CASSQGGLMNTGELFF. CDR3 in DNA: TGTGCCAGCAGCCAAGGGGGACTAATGAACACCGGGGAGCTGTTTTTT.

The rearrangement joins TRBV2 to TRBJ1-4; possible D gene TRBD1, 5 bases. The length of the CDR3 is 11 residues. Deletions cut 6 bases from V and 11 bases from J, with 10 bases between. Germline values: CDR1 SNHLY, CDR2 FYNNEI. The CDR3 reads CASSRQQKLFF. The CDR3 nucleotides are TGTGCCAGCAGCAGACAGCAGAAACTGTTTTTT.

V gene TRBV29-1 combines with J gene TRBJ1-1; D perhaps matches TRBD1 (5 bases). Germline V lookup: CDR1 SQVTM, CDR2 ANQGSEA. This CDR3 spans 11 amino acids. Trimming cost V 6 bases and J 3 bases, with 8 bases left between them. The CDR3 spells CSVTVDTEAFF. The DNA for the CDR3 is TGCAGCGTGACAGTGGACACTGAAGCTTTCTTT.

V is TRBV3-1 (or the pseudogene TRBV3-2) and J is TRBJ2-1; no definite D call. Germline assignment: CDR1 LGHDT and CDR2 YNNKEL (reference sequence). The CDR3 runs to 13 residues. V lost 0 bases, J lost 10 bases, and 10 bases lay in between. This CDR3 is CASSQESPREQFF. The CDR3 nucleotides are TGTGCCAGCAGCCAAGAATCCCCTAGGGAGCAGTTCTTC.

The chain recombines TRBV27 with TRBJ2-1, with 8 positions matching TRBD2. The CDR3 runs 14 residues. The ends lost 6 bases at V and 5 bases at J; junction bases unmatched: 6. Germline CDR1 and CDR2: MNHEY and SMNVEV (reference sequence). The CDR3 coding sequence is TGTGCCAGCAGACCACTAGCGGCAAACAATGAGCAGTTCTTC. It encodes CASRPLAANNEQFF.

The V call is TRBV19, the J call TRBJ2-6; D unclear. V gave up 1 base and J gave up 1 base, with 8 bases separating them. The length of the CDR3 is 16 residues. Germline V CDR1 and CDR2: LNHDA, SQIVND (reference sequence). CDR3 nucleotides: TGTGCCAGTAGTATAGGGGTGGAGTCTGGGGCCAACGTCCTGACTTTC. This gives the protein CASSIGVESGANVLTF.

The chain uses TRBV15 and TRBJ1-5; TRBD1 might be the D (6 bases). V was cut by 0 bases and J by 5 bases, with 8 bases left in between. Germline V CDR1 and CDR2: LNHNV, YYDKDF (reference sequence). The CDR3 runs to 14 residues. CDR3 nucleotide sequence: TGTGCCACCAGCAGAGATAACAGGGATCAGCCCCAGCATTTT. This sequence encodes CATSRDNRDQPQHF.

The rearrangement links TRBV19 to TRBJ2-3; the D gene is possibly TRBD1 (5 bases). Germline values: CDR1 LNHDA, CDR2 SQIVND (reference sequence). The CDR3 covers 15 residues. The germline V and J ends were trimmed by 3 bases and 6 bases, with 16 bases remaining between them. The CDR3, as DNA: TGTGCCAGTAGTATCGACAGCTCTATAGGGGATACGCAGTATTTT. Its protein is CASSIDSSIGDTQYF.

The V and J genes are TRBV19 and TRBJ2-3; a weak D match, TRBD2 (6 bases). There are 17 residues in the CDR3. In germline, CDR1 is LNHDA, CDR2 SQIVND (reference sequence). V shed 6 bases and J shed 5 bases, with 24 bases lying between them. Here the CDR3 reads CASSTPPAGIRGDTQYF. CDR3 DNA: TGTGCCAGTAGCACCCCCCCTGCGGGAATACGTGGAGATACGCAGTATTTT.

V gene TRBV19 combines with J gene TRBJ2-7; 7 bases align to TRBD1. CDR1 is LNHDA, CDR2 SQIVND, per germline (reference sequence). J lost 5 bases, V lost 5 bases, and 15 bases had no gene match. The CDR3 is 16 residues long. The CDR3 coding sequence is TGTGCCAGTAGTGCCCGATTACAGGGGACCACCGACGAGCAGTACTTC. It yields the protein CASSARLQGTTDEQYF.

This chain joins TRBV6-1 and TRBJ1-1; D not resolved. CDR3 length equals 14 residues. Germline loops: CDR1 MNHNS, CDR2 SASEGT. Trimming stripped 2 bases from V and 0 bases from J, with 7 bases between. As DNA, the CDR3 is TGTGCCAGCAGTGAATCCCTATTGAACACTGAAGCTTTCTTT. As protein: CASSESLLNTEAFF.

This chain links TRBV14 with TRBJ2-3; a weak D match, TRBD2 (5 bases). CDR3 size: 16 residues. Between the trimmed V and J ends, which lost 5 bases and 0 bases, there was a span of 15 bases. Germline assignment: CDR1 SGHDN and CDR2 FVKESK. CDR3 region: CASSSGKTVSTDTQYF. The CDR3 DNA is TGTGCCAGCAGCTCGGGGAAAACAGTTAGCACAGATACGCAGTATTTT. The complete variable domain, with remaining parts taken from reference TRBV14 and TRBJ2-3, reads EAGVTQFPSHSVIEKGQTVTLRCDPISGHDNLYWYRRVMGKEIKFLLHFVKESKQDESGMPNNRFLAERTGGTYSTLKVQPAELEDSGVYFCASSSGKTVSTDTQYFGPGTRLTVL.

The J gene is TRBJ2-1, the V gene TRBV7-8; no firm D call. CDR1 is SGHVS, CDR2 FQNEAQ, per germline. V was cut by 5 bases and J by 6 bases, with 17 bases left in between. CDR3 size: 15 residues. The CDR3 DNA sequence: TGTGCCAGCAGCGAACATCCTACTCAGGTCAATGAGCAGTTCTTC. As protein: CASSEHPTQVNEQFF.

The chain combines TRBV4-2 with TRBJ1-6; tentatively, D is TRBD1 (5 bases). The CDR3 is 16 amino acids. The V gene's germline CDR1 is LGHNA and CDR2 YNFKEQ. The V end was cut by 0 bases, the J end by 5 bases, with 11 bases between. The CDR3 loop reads CASSQDSTGNNSPLHF. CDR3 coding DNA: TGTGCCAGCAGCCAAGACTCTACAGGAAATAATTCACCCCTCCACTTT.

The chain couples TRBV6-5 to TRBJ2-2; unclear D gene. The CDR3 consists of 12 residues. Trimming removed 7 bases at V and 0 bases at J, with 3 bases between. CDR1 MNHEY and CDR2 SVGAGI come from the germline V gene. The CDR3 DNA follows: TGTGCCAGCAACACGAACACCGGGGAGCTGTTTTTT. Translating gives CASNTNTGELFF.

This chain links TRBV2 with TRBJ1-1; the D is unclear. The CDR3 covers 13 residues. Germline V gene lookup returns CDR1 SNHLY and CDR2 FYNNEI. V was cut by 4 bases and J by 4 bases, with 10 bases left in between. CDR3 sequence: CASSGYGLTEAFF. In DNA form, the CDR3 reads TGTGCCAGCAGTGGATATGGGCTCACTGAAGCTTTCTTT.

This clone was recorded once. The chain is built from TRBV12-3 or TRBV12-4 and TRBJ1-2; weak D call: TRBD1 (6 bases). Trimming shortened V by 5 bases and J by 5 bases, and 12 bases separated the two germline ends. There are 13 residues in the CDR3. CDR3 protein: CASSAQGTYGYTF. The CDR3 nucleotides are TGTGCCAGCAGTGCACAGGGCACTTATGGCTACACCTTC.

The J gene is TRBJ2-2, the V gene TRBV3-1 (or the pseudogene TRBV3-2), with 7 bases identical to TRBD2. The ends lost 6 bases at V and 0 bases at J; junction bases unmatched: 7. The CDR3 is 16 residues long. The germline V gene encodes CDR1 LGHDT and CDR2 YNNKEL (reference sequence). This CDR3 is CASSQRLAPNTGELFF. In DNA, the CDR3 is TGTGCCAGCAGTCAAAGACTAGCACCGAACACCGGGGAGCTGTTTTTT.

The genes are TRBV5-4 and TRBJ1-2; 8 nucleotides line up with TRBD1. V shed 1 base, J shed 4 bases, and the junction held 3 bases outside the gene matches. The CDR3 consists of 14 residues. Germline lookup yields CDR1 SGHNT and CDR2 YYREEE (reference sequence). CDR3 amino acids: CASSLQGAGYGYTF. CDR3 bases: TGTGCCAGCAGCTTGCAGGGGGCGGGCTATGGCTACACCTTC.

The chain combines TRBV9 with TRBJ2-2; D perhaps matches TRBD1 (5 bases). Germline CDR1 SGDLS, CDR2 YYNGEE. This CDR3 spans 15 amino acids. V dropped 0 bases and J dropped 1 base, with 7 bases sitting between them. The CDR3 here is CASSVGQRNTGELFF. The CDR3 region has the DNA TGTGCCAGCAGCGTAGGACAGCGGAACACCGGGGAGCTGTTTTTT.

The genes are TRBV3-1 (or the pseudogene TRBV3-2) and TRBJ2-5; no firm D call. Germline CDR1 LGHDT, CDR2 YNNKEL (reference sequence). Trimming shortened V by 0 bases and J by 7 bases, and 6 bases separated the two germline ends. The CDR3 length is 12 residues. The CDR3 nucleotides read TGTGCCAGCAGCCAAGAGAGGAGGACCCAGTACTTC. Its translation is CASSQERRTQYF.